This paragraph reports one T cell receptor (beta chain). Its antigen remains unidentified. The table came from immunoSEQ multiplex PCR; TCRdb's copy has only in-frame clones and leaves some out. The table lists 120,000 to 150,000 clones, 87% of them singletons, with 4.5% in the top ten. This sample is part of a study of cytomegalovirus exposure and HLA in healthy donors. Findings and caveats of the study: Researchers counted about 150 TCR beta chains as cytomegalovirus-associated. For most TCR sequences rarity was the rule, although some public TCRs occurred in many donors.

Donors were drawn from the approximately 130-subject validation cohort, separate from the approximately 670-subject first cohort. This TCR derives from a man between 18 and 29 years old in good health and CMV-seropositive. Sequences were obtained from PBMCs.

CDR3 nucleotide sequence: TGTGCCAGCAGTTACTCGGGGGCAGGGGGCCCCTATGGCTACACCTTC. Amino acid sequence: CASSYSGAGGPYGYTF. The chain carries TRBV6-5 and TRBJ1-2, with 8 bases aligning to TRBD1. There are 16 residues in the CDR3. Germline trimming cut 0 bases from V and 4 bases from J; bases unmatched to any gene: 7. Per germline, CDR1 MNHEY and CDR2 SVGAGI.